The 26 T cell receptor beta chains presented below share a single source sample, sequenced in a study of low-dose radiotherapy and immunotherapy resistance in tumors (dated by TCRdb to the early 2020s). This specimen's time point label, interpreted: before trial treatment. Sequencer: Illumina HiSeq 2500. First-strand cDNA was synthesized with Superscript III and a set of TRAV- and TRBV-specific primers, covering both TCRalpha and TCRbeta chains. A roughly 18-cycle PCR with Phusion amplified the TCRs, pairing a constant-region primer with the adapter that was attached to the V primers. The public reads were quality trimmed at Q25 with fastp and then assembled into clones with MiXCR by TCRdb, keeping productive beta chains. Merged by CDR3 protein, the rows form single entries marked with the most common genes and DNA. For this sample there are 60,000 to 75,000 distinct CDR3 sequences; around 27% appear just once. Less than 8% of the sample comes from the top ten.

Specimen: PBMCs, collected before treatment. These receptors were collected from a male donor with rectosigmoid adenocarcinoma.

A single count supports this clonotype. A far larger clone is only one base removed, so a read error is likely. The chain couples TRBV6-1 to TRBJ2-3; tentative D call: TRBD2 (5 bases). The CDR3 consists of 13 residues. V was clipped by 6 bases and J by 9 bases, with 16 bases between them. CDR1 is MNHNS and CDR2 is SASEGT in the germline V gene. The chain's CDR3 is CASRQARAGTQYF. For the CDR3, the DNA is TGTGCCAGCAGACAAGCGAGGGCTGGAACGCAGTATTTT.

In nucleotides, the CDR3 is TGTGCCAGCAGCAAAAGGGGTCAAAGCCTAGCGGGATCGGGTGAGCAGTTCTTC. Protein product: CASSKRGQSLAGSGEQFF. This chain uses TRBV7-3 with TRBJ2-1; the match to TRBD2 covers 9 bases. The CDR3 contains 18 residues. Germline V lookup: CDR1 SGHTA, CDR2 FQGTGA. The V and J ends lost 5 bases and 9 bases, in that order; junction bases with no gene match: 20.

In its sample, this clonotype ranks as medium-sized. This chain joins TRBV5-1 and TRBJ1-2; D unresolved. Germline loops: CDR1 SGHRS, CDR2 YFSETQ. Trimming stripped 0 bases from V and 6 bases from J, with 6 bases between. This CDR3 region has 12 residues. CDR3 residues: CASSLALDGYTF. The CDR3 DNA reads as TGCGCCAGCAGCTTGGCCCTGGATGGCTACACCTTC.

This clonotype was seen ten or more times. The chain links TRBV6-2 or TRBV6-3 to TRBJ2-7; 7 bases line up with TRBD1. This CDR3 comprises 14 residues. Germline V gives CDR1 MNHEY, CDR2 SVGEGT. J was trimmed by 7 bases and V by 7 bases; bases with no gene match: 13. CDR3 sequence reads: CASILGQDSFEQYF. The CDR3 DNA sequence: TGTGCCAGCATCCTAGGACAGGACTCCTTTGAGCAGTACTTC.

Ten or more counts support this clonotype. This chain uses TRBV6-2 or TRBV6-3 with TRBJ2-7; tentatively, D is TRBD2 (5 bases). V lost 3 bases to trimming and J lost 1 base, with 10 bases between them. Germline values: CDR1 MNHEY, CDR2 SVGEGT. This CDR3 comprises 14 residues. Here the CDR3 DNA reads TGTGCCAGCAGTTATTACGGGGAGTCCTACGAGCAGTACTTC. Its protein product is CASSYYGESYEQYF.

For this clonotype: A read error is likely here: a far larger clone is one base away. The J gene is TRBJ1-2, the V gene TRBV7-9, with 7 bases matching TRBD1. The CDR3 is 16 residues long. The germline V gene encodes CDR1 SEHNR and CDR2 FQNEAQ (reference sequence). The CDR3 loop reads CASSLAGDSALGGYAF. The CDR3 DNA follows: TGTGCCAGCAGCTTAGCCGGGGACAGCGCCCTAGGTGGCTACGCCTTC.

This clonotype has only a few counts. A read error is the likely source, as a far larger clone sits one nucleotide away. The V gene is TRBV3-1, the J gene TRBJ2-1, with 7 bases lining up with TRBD2. CDR1 is LGHDT, CDR2 YNNKEL, per germline (reference sequence). The V and J ends lost 4 bases and 10 bases, in that order; junction bases with no gene match: 13. The CDR3 spans 15 residues. CDR3 sequence reads: CASSPPSGGSREQFF. CDR3 bases: TGTGCCAGCAGCCCTCCCTCGGGGGGATCGAGGGAGCAGTTCTTC.

This clonotype came up many times. The V and J genes are TRBV5-4 and TRBJ2-5; D is unclear. The germline V gene has CDR1 SGHNT and CDR2 YYREEE (reference sequence). Trimming took 0 bases from V and 3 from J, leaving 12 bases between them. The CDR3 covers 15 residues. For the CDR3, the DNA is TGTGCCAGCAGCTTGGGTTCCGGGCTGGAAGAGACCCAGTACTTC. This gives the protein CASSLGSGLEETQYF.

This clonotype was seen at least ten times. V gene TRBV14 combines with J gene TRBJ2-1; TRBD1 is a possible D gene (6 bases). Germline assignment: CDR1 SGHDN and CDR2 FVKESK. Trimming removed 1 base at V and 8 bases at J, with 15 bases between. The CDR3 is 15 amino acids. For the CDR3, the DNA is TGTGCCAGCAGCCAAGCCCGAACAGGGATCGATGAGCAGTTCTTC. It specifies CASSQARTGIDEQFF.

The chain has TRBV28 and TRBJ2-7; 9 nucleotides align to TRBD1. CDR1 MDHEN and CDR2 SYDVKM come from the germline V gene. The length of the CDR3 is 15 residues. The J segment lost 0 bases and the V segment lost 6 bases, leaving 6 bases of the junction unmatched. In DNA form, the CDR3 reads TGTGCCAGCAGGGGCCCGGGACAGGGCTCCTACGAGCAGTACTTC. Translating it yields CASRGPGQGSYEQYF.

This clonotype was seen at least ten times. This chain connects TRBV7-9 to TRBJ1-1, with a weak D call TRBD1 (6 bases). Germline V gives CDR1 SEHNR, CDR2 FQNEAQ (reference sequence). V lost 11 bases, J lost 6 bases, and 13 bases lay in between. This CDR3 comprises 11 residues. This chain's CDR3 is CASQEGAEAFF. DNA for the CDR3: TGTGCCTCCCAGGAGGGGGCTGAAGCTTTCTTT.

This clonotype was observed at least ten times. The chain combines TRBV10-3 with TRBJ2-3, with D possibly matching TRBD1 (5 bases). Germline V gene lookup returns CDR1 ENHRY and CDR2 SYGVKD. The CDR3 consists of 17 residues. The germline V and J ends were trimmed by 0 bases and 0 bases, with 13 bases remaining between them. CDR3 region: CAISESFVRTSTDTQYF. Written as DNA, the CDR3 is TGTGCCATCAGTGAGTCGTTCGTGCGGACAAGCACAGATACGCAGTATTTT.

This clonotype was recorded many times. V is TRBV6-5 and J is TRBJ2-2, with TRBD2 matching 7 bases. The V and J ends lost 0 bases and 3 bases, in that order; junction bases with no gene match: 25. CDR3 length equals 23 residues. Germline V CDR1 and CDR2: MNHEY, SVGAGI. CDR3 region: CASSYSGITGGGSWVTHTGELFF. CDR3 DNA sequence: TGTGCCAGCAGTTACTCCGGAATAACCGGAGGCGGGAGCTGGGTAACTCACACCGGGGAGCTGTTTTTT.

This clonotype showed up many times. This chain joins TRBV28 and TRBJ1-1; 9 bases are shared with TRBD1. This CDR3 region has 16 residues. Germline trimming cut 6 bases from V and 3 bases from J; bases unmatched to any gene: 11. Per the germline V gene, CDR1 is MDHEN and CDR2 is SYDVKM. The CDR3 protein is CASSRPGTGFDTEAFF. CDR3 in DNA: TGTGCCAGCAGCCGTCCCGGGACAGGGTTCGACACTGAAGCTTTCTTT.

The chain has TRBV28 and TRBJ2-7; no reliable D call. The germline V gene encodes CDR1 MDHEN and CDR2 SYDVKM. V was trimmed by 5 bases and J by 2 bases, leaving 16 bases between them. This CDR3 spans 15 amino acids. The CDR3 DNA follows: TGTGCCAGCAGTCCCCGTGGGGAACTCACCTACGAGCAGTACTTC. It encodes CASSPRGELTYEQYF.

This clonotype came up many times. The V call is TRBV7-2, the J call TRBJ1-3, with D possibly matching TRBD1 (5 bases). Trimming removed 6 bases at V and 2 bases at J, with 14 bases between. There are 15 residues in the CDR3. CDR1 is SGHTA and CDR2 is FQGNSA in the germline V gene. DNA of the CDR3: TGTGCCAGCAGTACATGGGGCAGTGCTGGAAACACCATATATTTT. Its translation is CASSTWGSAGNTIYF.

Within the sample, this clonotype is medium-sized (0.01 to 0.1%). The chain joins TRBV28 to TRBJ1-6; perhaps TRBD1 as D (6 bases). Between the trimmed V and J ends, which lost 8 bases and 10 bases, there was a span of 18 bases. Germline CDR1 and CDR2: MDHEN and SYDVKM. The CDR3 sequence is 14 residues long. The CDR3 nucleotides read TGTGCCAGCCGCCCCGGGGGGCTGGAATCACCCCTCCACTTT. Residues: CASRPGGLESPLHF.

This clonotype was seen at least ten times. The chain links TRBV20-1 to TRBJ2-7, with D unclear. The CDR3 covers 12 residues. From germline, CDR1 is DFQATT and CDR2 SNEGSKA (reference sequence). The V and J ends lost 4 bases and 2 bases respectively, with 9 bases between them. CDR3 in DNA: TGCAGTGCTAACAGTGCGACCTACGAGCAGTACTTC. Translating it yields CSANSATYEQYF.

There are many counts of this clonotype. The gene calls are TRBV4-3 and TRBJ2-1; possible D gene TRBD2, 6 bases. This CDR3 is 16 amino acids long. In germline, CDR1 is LGHNA, CDR2 YSLEER. V was shortened by 4 bases and J by 0 bases, with 13 bases between the two germline ends. CDR3 sequence: CASSLEVGGSYNEQFF. For the CDR3, the DNA is TGCGCCAGCAGCCTAGAAGTGGGAGGCTCCTACAATGAGCAGTTCTTC.

This sequence joins TRBV4-1 and TRBJ1-2; TRBD1 matches at 10 bases. V was pared by 6 bases and J by 4 bases, with 8 bases of the junction left unmatched. This CDR3 contains 15 residues. Germline V gene sequence: CDR1 MGHRA, CDR2 YSYEKL. CDR3 sequence (DNA): TGCGCCAGCAGACGGACAGGGGGAGATATCTATGGCTACACCTTC. Translating gives CASRRTGGDIYGYTF.

This clonotype showed up just a few times. The chain recombines TRBV28 with TRBJ2-3, with 8 bases fitting TRBD1. The length of the CDR3 is 15 residues. V lost 6 bases, J lost 0 bases, and 5 bases stayed unmatched. Germline V lookup: CDR1 MDHEN, CDR2 SYDVKM. CDR3: CASSQRDRSTDTQYF. The CDR3 DNA is TGTGCCAGCAGCCAAAGGGACAGGAGCACAGATACGCAGTATTTT.

At least ten counts were recorded for this clonotype. CDR3 nucleotide sequence: TGTGCCAGCAGCTCATCCGGGACAGTTAACAATGAGCAGTTCTTC. Protein: CASSSSGTVNNEQFF. V is TRBV7-9 and J is TRBJ2-1; 7 bases are a match to TRBD1. The V gene end was trimmed by 4 bases and the J gene end by 5 bases; junction bases not matched to a gene: 8. The CDR3 spans 15 residues. Germline V lookup: CDR1 SEHNR, CDR2 FQNEAQ (reference sequence).

Details on this clonotype: With only one base between it and a far larger clone, this is likely a read error. J is TRBJ2-1 and V is TRBV2; TRBD2 agrees at 16 bases. Germline V lookup: CDR1 SNHLY, CDR2 FYNNEI. The CDR3 has 17 amino acids. J lost 5 bases, V lost 8 bases, and 9 bases had no gene match. The CDR3 DNA sequence: TGTGCCAGCCGCTCCGGGACTAGCGGGAGGGCCAACAATGAGCAGTTCTTC. This codes for CASRSGTSGRANNEQFF.

At least ten counts were recorded for this clonotype. The CDR3 loop is CASSVRLIGYNEQFF. The DNA for the CDR3 is TGTGCCAGCAGCGTTAGGCTAATTGGATACAATGAGCAGTTCTTC. V usage is TRBV13 and J usage is TRBJ2-1; D is uncertain. V was pared by 5 bases and J by 4 bases, with 15 bases between. This CDR3 is built from 15 residues. Germline lookup yields CDR1 PRHDT and CDR2 FYEKMQ (reference sequence).

This clonotype was detected ten times or more. The chain combines TRBV7-2 with TRBJ2-7; no definite D call. Per the germline V gene, CDR1 is SGHTA and CDR2 is FQGNSA. Trimming took off 8 bases at V and 5 bases at J, with 13 bases between the two ends. There are 12 residues in the CDR3. CDR3 amino acids: CASGVQPNEQYF. CDR3 sequence (DNA): TGTGCCAGCGGGGTCCAACCGAACGAGCAGTACTTC.

The genes are TRBV9 and TRBJ2-7; perhaps D is TRBD1 or TRBD2 (5 bases each). CDR1 and CDR2 from the germline V gene are SGDLS and YYNGEE. The CDR3 runs to 13 residues. Trimming cost V 4 bases and J 6 bases, with 14 bases left between them. The CDR3 loop is CASSTSVGVEQYF. The CDR3 DNA follows: TGTGCCAGCAGCACCTCCGTGGGGGTCGAGCAGTACTTC. The full variable domain, rest sourced from reference TRBV9 and TRBJ2-7, is DSGVTQTPKHLITATGQRVTLRCSPRSGDLSVYWYQQSLDQGLQFLIQYYNGEERAKGNILERFSAQQFPDLHSELNLSSLELGDSALYFCASSTSVGVEQYFGPGTRLTVT.